The text below deals with one TCR beta chain. Its antigen is not known. Together with a sample-barcoded 5' primer, a J-beta primer mix was included in a second PCR lasting about 6 to 11 cycles. With 12 random nucleotides, a template-switch adaptor tagged each individual cDNA molecule. TCRdb reprocessed the 5' RACE reads via MiXCR and lists one record per CDR3 protein. The sample holds 1.5 million to 2 million distinct CDR3 sequences, roughly two fifths seen once. The data belong to a study of blood T cells in healthy people across ages. Overall study context: Through template switching, about one barcoded beta molecule was captured per two T cells, as measured in model experiments. Study-wide results and caveats: Strong correlation was found linking TCR beta diversity to naive T cell percentage.

A minimum of 7 million PBMCs was isolated per sample. This CDR3 has 16 residues. V gave up 5 bases and J gave up 5 bases; unmatched junction bases: 12. The germline gives CDR1 MDHEN, CDR2 SYDVKM. V usage is TRBV28 and J usage is TRBJ2-4; 7 bases match TRBD1. The receptor's source is a human donor in good health. The source material was blood. DNA of the CDR3: TGTGCCAGCAGTCGAAATACCGGGACAGACCAAAACATTCAGTACTTC. Translating it yields CASSRNTGTDQNIQYF. The full variable domain, with the rest looked up from reference TRBV28 and TRBJ2-4, is DVKVTQSSRYLVKRTGEKVFLECVQDMDHENMFWYRQDPGLGLRLIYFSYDVKMKEKGDIPEGYSVSREKKERFSLILESASTNQTSMYLCASSRNTGTDQNIQYFGAGTRLSVL.